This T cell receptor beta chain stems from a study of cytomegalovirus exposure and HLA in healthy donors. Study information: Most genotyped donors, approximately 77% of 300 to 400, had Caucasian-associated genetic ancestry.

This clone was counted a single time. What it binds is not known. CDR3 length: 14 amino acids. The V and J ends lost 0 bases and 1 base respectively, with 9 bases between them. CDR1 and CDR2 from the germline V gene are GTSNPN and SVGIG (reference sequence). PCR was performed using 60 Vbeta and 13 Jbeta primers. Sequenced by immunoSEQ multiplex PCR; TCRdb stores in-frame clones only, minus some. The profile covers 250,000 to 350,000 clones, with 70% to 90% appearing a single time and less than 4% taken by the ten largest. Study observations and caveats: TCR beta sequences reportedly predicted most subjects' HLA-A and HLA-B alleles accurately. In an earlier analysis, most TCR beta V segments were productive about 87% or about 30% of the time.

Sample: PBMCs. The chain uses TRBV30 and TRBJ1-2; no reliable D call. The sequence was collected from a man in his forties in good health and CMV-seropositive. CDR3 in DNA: TGTGCCTGGAGTGTAGCGGGAAGTAACTATGGCTACACCTTC. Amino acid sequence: CAWSVAGSNYGYTF.